This T cell receptor (beta chain) was recorded in a study of T cells in Graves' hyperthyroidism and ophthalmopathy. Overall study findings and caveats: Blood also carried most thyroid clonotypes expanded above 0.001.

CDR3 length equals 15 residues. Trimming took 7 bases from V and 5 from J; bases not matched to a gene: 10. Looked up from germline, CDR1 is LNHDA and CDR2 is SQIVND (reference sequence). This clonotype was detected ten times or more. Its antigen is still unknown. There were TCR beta CDR3 regions amplified from RNA transcripts. The TCR CDR3 first-round RT-PCR relied on the HTBI primer set. TCRdb reprocessed the multiplex PCR reads via MiXCR and lists one record per CDR3 protein. The sample has around 690,000 distinct CDR3 sequences; around 15% are singletons. The sample consisted of blood. This TCR came from a man in his fifties or sixties with Graves' hyperthyroidism. This sequence joins TRBV19 and TRBJ1-5, with 8 bases aligning to TRBD1. The CDR3 loop is CASTQDRANYQPQHF. The CDR3 nucleotides read TGTGCCAGTACCCAGGACAGGGCGAATTATCAGCCCCAGCATTTT.